Listed here are 9 T cell receptor beta chains from one sample, sequenced in a study of T cells in Graves' hyperthyroidism and ophthalmopathy. From RNA transcripts, TCR beta CDR3 regions were amplified. An initial round of RT-PCR targeting the TCR CDR3 relied on the HTBI primer set. TCRdb itself ran the multiplex PCR reads through MiXCR, one entry per CDR3 protein. This sample carries 450,000 to 600,000 distinct CDR3 sequences, around 15% of them seen once, and the ten largest clones take roughly 13%. Sequencing used blood. Every receptor here comes from a woman in her thirties or forties with Graves' hyperthyroidism.

This clonotype was found many times. The genes are TRBV27 and TRBJ1-5; D ambiguous. Germline lookup yields CDR1 MNHEY and CDR2 SMNVEV (reference sequence). V lost 5 bases, J lost 1 base, and 12 bases lay in between. The CDR3 is 15 amino acids. CDR3 region: CASSTLDKSNQPQHF. CDR3 DNA: TGTGCCAGCAGTACTTTAGACAAAAGCAATCAGCCCCAGCATTTT.

This clonotype was seen many times. The chain recombines TRBV2 with TRBJ2-1; TRBD1 might be the D (5 bases). Germline lookup yields CDR1 SNHLY and CDR2 FYNNEI. V shed 7 bases and J shed 5 bases, with 15 bases lying between them. There are 14 residues in the CDR3. This CDR3 reads CASISGRIDNEQFF. CDR3 coding DNA: TGTGCCAGCATATCAGGGCGGATCGACAATGAGCAGTTCTTC. The full variable domain, completed using reference TRBV2 and TRBJ2-1, is EPEVTQTPSHQVTQMGQEVILRCVPISNHLYFYWYRQILGQKVEFLVSFYNNEISEKSEIFDDQFSVERPDGSNFTLKIRSTKLEDSAMYFCASISGRIDNEQFFGPGTRLTVL.

Many counts were recorded for this clonotype. The V gene is TRBV3-1, the J gene TRBJ2-2; perhaps TRBD2 as D (6 bases). The germline V gene has CDR1 LGHDT and CDR2 YNNKEL (reference sequence). The V gene lost 5 bases and the J gene lost 1 base, with 17 bases spanning the gap. This CDR3 contains 17 residues. In DNA, the CDR3 is TGTGCCAGCAGCTTACCCGCGGCTAGCGTGAACACCGGGGAGCTGTTTTTT. Amino acid sequence: CASSLPAASVNTGELFF.

This clonotype was counted ten times or more. The gene calls are TRBV5-6 and TRBJ2-4; TRBD2 might be the D (7 bases). The CDR3 length is 16 residues. Germline V lookup: CDR1 SGHDT, CDR2 YYEEEE. Trimming removed 2 bases at V and 4 bases at J, with 16 bases between. The CDR3 is CASSLFLGGAKNIQYF. The CDR3 DNA reads TGTGCCAGCAGCTTATTTTTGGGGGGGGCAAAAAACATTCAGTACTTC.

This clonotype was detected many times. The V call is TRBV20-1, the J call TRBJ2-7, with D maybe TRBD2 (6 bases). There are 15 residues in the CDR3. CDR1 and CDR2 (germline): DFQATT, SNEGSKA (reference sequence). The V end lost 3 bases, the J end lost 3 bases, and 18 bases lay between the germline ends. CDR3 nucleotide sequence: TGCAGTGCTAGGGCCCCCGGGACTTCATTCTACGAGCAGTACTTC. Its protein product is CSARAPGTSFYEQYF.

This clonotype was seen many times. The rearrangement links TRBV20-1 to TRBJ2-1; D remains ambiguous. The length of the CDR3 is 16 residues. Per the germline V gene, CDR1 is DFQATT and CDR2 is SNEGSKA (reference sequence). The V end was cut by 0 bases, the J end by 0 bases, with 12 bases between. In DNA, the CDR3 is TGCAGTGCTAGAGACTGGAAGATTGGCTCCTACAATGAGCAGTTCTTC. This translates into CSARDWKIGSYNEQFF.

This clonotype showed up many times. The genes are TRBV2 and TRBJ2-2; tentative D call: TRBD2 (7 bases). The CDR3 covers 15 residues. CDR1 is SNHLY, CDR2 FYNNEI, per germline. Trimming pared 3 bases from V and 5 bases from J, leaving 13 bases between. CDR3 sequence reads: CASSDAGAGTGELFF. DNA of the CDR3: TGTGCCAGCAGTGATGCGGGGGCCGGGACCGGGGAGCTGTTTTTT. The full variable domain, rest sourced from reference TRBV2 and TRBJ2-2, is EPEVTQTPSHQVTQMGQEVILRCVPISNHLYFYWYRQILGQKVEFLVSFYNNEISEKSEIFDDQFSVERPDGSNFTLKIRSTKLEDSAMYFCASSDAGAGTGELFFGEGSRLTVL.

Many counts were recorded for this clonotype. The chain carries TRBV3-1 and TRBJ2-1, with D possibly being TRBD1 (7 bases). V lost 3 bases and J lost 3, with 12 bases in between. Germline V CDR1 and CDR2: LGHDT, YNNKEL (reference sequence). The CDR3 is 15 residues long. CDR3 sequence reads: CASSQGQGGYNEQFF. The CDR3 bases are TGTGCCAGCAGCCAGGGGCAGGGGGGCTACAATGAGCAGTTCTTC.

This clonotype occurred many times. The chain uses TRBV28 and TRBJ1-2; 7 bases are a match to TRBD1. The germline V gene has CDR1 MDHEN and CDR2 SYDVKM. This CDR3 contains 14 residues. Trimming took 6 bases from V and 0 from J; bases not matched to a gene: 4. The CDR3 sequence: CASRWTGANYGYTF. For the CDR3, the DNA is TGTGCCAGCAGATGGACAGGAGCTAACTATGGCTACACCTTC.